The T cell receptor (beta chain) under discussion was sequenced for a study of T cell responses to AZD1222 COVID-19 vaccine. Some clones are missing from TCRdb's copy, which holds only in-frame ones; the method was immunoSEQ multiplex PCR. The top ten hold approximately 22% of the sample, which has fewer than 110,000 clones, around nine tenths seen once. The clonotype comes from an adult in good health. This specimen consisted of peripheral blood, obtained on day 0 of AZD1222 vaccination.

The CDR3 is CASSLALSGDTEAFF. CDR3 DNA: TGTGCCAGCAGCTTAGCGCTTTCAGGGGACACTGAAGCTTTCTTT. The rearrangement joins TRBV7-9 to TRBJ1-1; D perhaps matches TRBD1 (6 bases). CDR1 is SEHNR and CDR2 is FQNEAQ in the germline V gene (reference sequence). V lost 0 bases, J lost 3 bases, and 11 bases lay in between. The CDR3 covers 15 residues.